This T cell receptor beta chain is drawn from a study of T cell clonotyping in hematopoietic cell transplantation. The time point was: recipient sample about 28 days before transplant, after cytoreduction. Note on this clone: Antigen specificity is unknown.

Some clones are missing from TCRdb's copy, which holds only in-frame ones; the method was immunoSEQ multiplex PCR. Among approximately 50,000 clones listed, approximately 84% were seen once. The J segment lost 5 bases and the V segment lost 8 bases, leaving 9 bases of the junction unmatched. The CDR3 totals 14 residues. CDR1 MDHEN and CDR2 SYDVKM come from the germline V gene. Study-level points and caveats: After transplant, recipient diversity fell while pathologically expanded clonotypes grew through day 180. Higher Inverse Simpson Index values in graft donor and pretransplant recipient predicted broader posttransplant TCR diversity. Without cell sorting, CD4 versus CD8 contributions remain unresolved.

Sequenced material: peripheral blood mononuclear cells, taken before stem cell transplant. The V and J genes are TRBV28 and TRBJ2-7, with 10 bases identical to TRBD1. The sequence was obtained from a man aged 55 to 70 with biphenotypic leukemia. Some clones in this sample may be carry-over from other donors' samples. The DNA for the CDR3 is TGTGCCAGCGGAGGGGACAGGGGAAGCGACGAGCAGTACTTC. This encodes CASGGDRGSDEQYF.